The source of this T cell receptor beta chain is a study of T cells in tumors after PD-1 blockade. The CDR3 is 15 residues long. Germline trimming cut 2 bases from V and 6 bases from J; bases unmatched to any gene: 2. Germline CDR1 reads MNHEY; CDR2 reads SMNVEV (reference sequence). Details on this clone: Its specificity is unknown.

Generated by immunoSEQ multiplex PCR, the TCRdb table keeps only in-frame clones and is missing some. This table has roughly 50,000 clones, over 75% appearing once. Study-level results: Roughly 40% of tumor TCR clonotypes were also found in blood.

The sample in question was PBMCs, obtained before anti-PD-1 treatment. The sequence came from a human donor with basal cell carcinoma. The chain has TRBV27 and TRBJ2-2; 11 nucleotides line up with TRBD2. The chain's CDR3 is CASSLIAGGPGELFF. DNA of the CDR3: TGTGCCAGCAGTTTAATAGCGGGGGGGCCCGGGGAGCTGTTTTTT.